This T cell receptor beta chain stems from a study of early T cells in non-severe SARS-CoV-2 infection. Looking at the study overall: Sequencing was performed on bulk RNA from unsorted whole blood, leaving chains unpaired.

This clonotype has only one observation. TCRdb independently ran MiXCR on the 5' RACE reads; one entry per CDR3 protein. The sample holds around 84,000 distinct CDR3 sequences; 8.5% to 12% are singletons and the top ten take 6.5% to 9%. The length of the CDR3 is 14 residues. Germline V gives CDR1 SEHNR, CDR2 FQNEAQ (reference sequence). The germline V and J ends were trimmed by 6 bases and 4 bases, with 13 bases remaining between them. The receptor comes from an adult who was a healthcare worker with PCR-confirmed SARS-CoV-2 infection or an uninfected control (not recorded which). The sample in question was whole blood, obtained at baseline. This chain connects TRBV7-9 to TRBJ1-3; D gene unclear. The chain's CDR3 is CASRSTARGNTIYF. CDR3 in DNA: TGTGCCAGCAGATCAACGGCGCGGGGAAACACCATATATTTT.